One and the same sample provided the 7 T cell receptor beta chains below, sequenced in a study of blood T cell repertoires in COVID-19. The assay was immunoSEQ multiplex PCR, and TCRdb's table has in-frame clones only and misses some. The repertoire has roughly 410,000 clones, approximately 91% of them found once; the top ten carry under 2%. What was sequenced was peripheral blood. The receptors shown here come from a woman aged 40 to 50 with COVID-19, enrolled during active disease.

The chain couples TRBV15 to TRBJ2-7; D is perhaps TRBD2 (5 bases). This CDR3 has 15 residues. V was cut by 0 bases and J by 2 bases, with 11 bases left in between. CDR1 and CDR2 (germline): LNHNV, YYDKDF (reference sequence). The CDR3 region has the DNA TGTGCCACCAGCAGAGAGGCCAGCGGCACCTACGAGCAGTACTTC. It is translated as CATSREASGTYEQYF.

The rearrangement joins TRBV4-3 to TRBJ1-4; 7 bases line up with TRBD1. This CDR3 has 15 residues. Germline lookup yields CDR1 LGHNA and CDR2 YSLEER. J gave up 6 bases and V 1 base, and 5 bases lay outside the gene matches. The DNA of the CDR3 is TGCGCCAGCAGCCAAGGGGGACAGAAGTATGAAAAACTGTTTTTT. This sequence encodes CASSQGGQKYEKLFF.

DNA for the CDR3: TGTGCCAGCGGCATTATCCAGGGGGCTGGCACCGGGGAGCTGTTTTTT. It encodes CASGIIQGAGTGELFF. V usage is TRBV7-3 and J usage is TRBJ2-2; 8 nucleotides agree with TRBD1. Germline V CDR1 and CDR2: SGHTA, FQGTGA. The CDR3 is 16 residues long. V gave up 8 bases and J gave up 4 bases; unmatched junction bases: 12.

This chain connects TRBV5-4 to TRBJ1-6, with TRBD1 identical over 7 bases. Germline CDR1 SGHNT, CDR2 YYREEE (reference sequence). The CDR3 extends over 14 amino acids. The V segment lost 9 bases and the J segment 10 bases; nucleotides outside the gene matches: 13. The CDR3 sequence is CATRSPGQKSPLHF. The CDR3, as DNA: TGTGCCACCCGCAGCCCGGGACAGAAATCACCCCTCCACTTT. Based on the CDR3 plus reference TRBV5-4 and TRBJ1-6, the full variable domain is ETGVTQSPTHLIKTRGQQVTLRCSSQSGHNTVSWYQQALGQGPQFIFQYYREEENGRGNFPPRFSGLQFPNYSSELNVNALELDDSALYLCATRSPGQKSPLHFGNGTRLTVT.

This clone was detected once. The J gene is TRBJ1-5, the V gene TRBV19, with D possibly being TRBD1 (6 bases). Germline V gene lookup returns CDR1 LNHDA and CDR2 SQIVND (reference sequence). The V end lost 6 bases, the J end lost 0 bases, and 18 bases lay between the germline ends. This CDR3 spans 17 amino acids. In nucleotides, the CDR3 is TGTGCCAGTAGGAGCCTCGACAGGCCCTTTAGCAATCAGCCCCAGCATTTT. Translation gives CASRSLDRPFSNQPQHF.

This chain links TRBV11-3 with TRBJ2-2, with D perhaps matching TRBD1 (6 bases). The germline V gene encodes CDR1 SGHNT and CDR2 YENEEA. Trimming shortened V by 4 bases and J by 8 bases, and 20 bases separated the two germline ends. The CDR3 is 16 amino acids. For the CDR3, the DNA is TGTGCCAGCAGCTCAACCCCAACCGGACAGACTGGGGAGCTGTTTTTT. It is translated as CASSSTPTGQTGELFF.

V and J are TRBV28 and TRBJ2-5; 10 positions agree with TRBD2. This CDR3 region has 16 residues. Germline trimming cut 6 bases from V and 5 bases from J; bases unmatched to any gene: 12. Germline V lookup: CDR1 MDHEN, CDR2 SYDVKM. The CDR3 DNA sequence: TGTGCCAGCAGGGTTCGGTGGGTAGCGGGAGGTGAGACCCAGTACTTC. This sequence encodes CASRVRWVAGGETQYF.